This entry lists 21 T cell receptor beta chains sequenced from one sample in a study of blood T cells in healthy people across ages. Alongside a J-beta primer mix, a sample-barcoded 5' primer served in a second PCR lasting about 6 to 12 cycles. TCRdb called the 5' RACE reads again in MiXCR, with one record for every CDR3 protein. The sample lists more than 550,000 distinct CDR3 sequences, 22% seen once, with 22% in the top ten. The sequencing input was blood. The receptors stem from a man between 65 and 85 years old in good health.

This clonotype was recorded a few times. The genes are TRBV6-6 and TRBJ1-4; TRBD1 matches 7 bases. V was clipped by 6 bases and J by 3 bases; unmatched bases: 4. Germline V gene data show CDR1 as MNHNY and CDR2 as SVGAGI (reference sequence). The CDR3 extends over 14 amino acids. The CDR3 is CASSSGQSNEKLFF. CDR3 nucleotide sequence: TGTGCCAGCAGCTCGGGACAGTCTAATGAAAAACTGTTTTTT.

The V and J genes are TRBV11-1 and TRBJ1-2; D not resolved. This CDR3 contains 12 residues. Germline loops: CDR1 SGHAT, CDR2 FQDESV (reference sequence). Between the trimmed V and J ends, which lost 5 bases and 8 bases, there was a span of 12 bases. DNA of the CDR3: TGTGCCAGCAGCGTCGAGGGATTCGGCTACACCTTC. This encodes CASSVEGFGYTF.

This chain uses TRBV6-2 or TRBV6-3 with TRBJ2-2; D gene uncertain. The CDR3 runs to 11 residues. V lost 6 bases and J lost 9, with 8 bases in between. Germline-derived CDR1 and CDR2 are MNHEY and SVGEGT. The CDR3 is CASRTRRELFF. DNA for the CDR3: TGTGCCAGCAGGACACGTCGGGAGCTGTTTTTT.

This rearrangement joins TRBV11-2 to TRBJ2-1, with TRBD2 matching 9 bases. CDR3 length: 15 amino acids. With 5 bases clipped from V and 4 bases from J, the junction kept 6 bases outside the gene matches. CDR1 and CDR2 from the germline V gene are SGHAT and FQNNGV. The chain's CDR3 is CASSTGLAQYNEQFF. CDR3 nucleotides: TGTGCCAGCAGCACGGGACTAGCTCAATACAATGAGCAGTTCTTC.

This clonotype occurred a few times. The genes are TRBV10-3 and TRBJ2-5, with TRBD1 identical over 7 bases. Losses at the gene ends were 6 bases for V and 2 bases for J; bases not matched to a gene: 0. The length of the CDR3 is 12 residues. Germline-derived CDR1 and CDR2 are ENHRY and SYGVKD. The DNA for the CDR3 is TGTGCCATCAGGACAGGGCAAGAGACCCAGTACTTC. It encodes CAIRTGQETQYF.

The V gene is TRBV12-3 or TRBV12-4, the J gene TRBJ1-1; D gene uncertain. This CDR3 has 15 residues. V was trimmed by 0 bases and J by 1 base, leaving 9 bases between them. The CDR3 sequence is CASSLAGQWNTEAFF. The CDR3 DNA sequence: TGTGCCAGCAGTTTAGCGGGCCAGTGGAACACTGAAGCTTTCTTT.

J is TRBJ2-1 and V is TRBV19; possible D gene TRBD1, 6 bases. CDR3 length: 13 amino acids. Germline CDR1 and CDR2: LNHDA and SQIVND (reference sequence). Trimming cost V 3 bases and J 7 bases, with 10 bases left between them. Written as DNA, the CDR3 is TGTGCCAGTAGTATCAGGGGTTGGAATGAGCAGTTCTTC. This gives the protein CASSIRGWNEQFF.

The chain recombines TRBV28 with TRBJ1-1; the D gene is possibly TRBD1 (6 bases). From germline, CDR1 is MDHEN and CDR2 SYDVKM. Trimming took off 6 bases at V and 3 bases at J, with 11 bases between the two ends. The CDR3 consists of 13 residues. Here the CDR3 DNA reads TGTGCCAGCAGCATGACAGGATACACTGAAGCTTTCTTT. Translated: CASSMTGYTEAFF.

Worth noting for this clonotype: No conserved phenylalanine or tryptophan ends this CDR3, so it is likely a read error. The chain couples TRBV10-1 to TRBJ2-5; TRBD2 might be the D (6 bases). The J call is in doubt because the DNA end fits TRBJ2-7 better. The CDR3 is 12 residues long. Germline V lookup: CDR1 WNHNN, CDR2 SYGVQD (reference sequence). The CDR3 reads CASSDGGYEQYL. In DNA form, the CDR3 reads TGCGCCAGCAGTGACGGGGGCTACGAGCAGTACCTC.

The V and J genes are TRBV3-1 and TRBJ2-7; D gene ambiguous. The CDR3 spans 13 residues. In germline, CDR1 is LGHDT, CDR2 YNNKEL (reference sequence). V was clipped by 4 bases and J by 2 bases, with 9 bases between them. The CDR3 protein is CASSLESTYEQYF. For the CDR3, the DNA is TGTGCCAGCAGCCTAGAATCTACCTACGAGCAGTACTTC.

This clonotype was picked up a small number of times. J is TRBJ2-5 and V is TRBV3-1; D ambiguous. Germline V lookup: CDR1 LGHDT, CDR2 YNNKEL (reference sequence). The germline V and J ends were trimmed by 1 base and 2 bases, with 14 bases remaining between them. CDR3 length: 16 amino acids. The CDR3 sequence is CASSQGPGRIQETQYF. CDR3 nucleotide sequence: TGTGCCAGCAGCCAAGGTCCAGGACGGATTCAAGAGACCCAGTACTTC.

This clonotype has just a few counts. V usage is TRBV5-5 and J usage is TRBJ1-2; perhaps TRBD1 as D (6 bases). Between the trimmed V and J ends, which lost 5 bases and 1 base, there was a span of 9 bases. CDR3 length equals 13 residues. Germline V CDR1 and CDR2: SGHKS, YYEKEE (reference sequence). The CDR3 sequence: CASSGQLNYGYTF. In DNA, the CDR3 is TGTGCCAGCAGTGGACAGCTTAACTATGGCTACACCTTC. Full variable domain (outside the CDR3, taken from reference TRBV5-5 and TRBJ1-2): DAGVTQSPTHLIKTRGQQVTLRCSPISGHKSVSWYQQVLGQGPQFIFQYYEKEERGRGNFPDRFSARQFPNYSSELNVNALLLGDSALYLCASSGQLNYGYTFGSGTRLTVV.

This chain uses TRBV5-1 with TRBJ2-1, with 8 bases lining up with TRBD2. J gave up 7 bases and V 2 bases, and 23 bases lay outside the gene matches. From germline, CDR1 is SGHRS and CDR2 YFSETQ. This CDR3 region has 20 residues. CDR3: CASSFLKGLANVGGGNEQFF. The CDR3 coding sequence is TGCGCCAGCAGCTTCCTAAAAGGACTAGCAAACGTAGGCGGGGGAAATGAGCAGTTCTTC.

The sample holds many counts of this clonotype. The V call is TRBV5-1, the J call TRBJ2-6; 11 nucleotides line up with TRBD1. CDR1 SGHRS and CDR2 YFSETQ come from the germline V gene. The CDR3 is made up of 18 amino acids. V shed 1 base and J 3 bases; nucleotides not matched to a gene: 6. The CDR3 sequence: CASSLLGQGARGANVLTF. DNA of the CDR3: TGCGCCAGCAGCTTGTTAGGACAGGGGGCGCGTGGGGCCAACGTCCTGACTTTC.

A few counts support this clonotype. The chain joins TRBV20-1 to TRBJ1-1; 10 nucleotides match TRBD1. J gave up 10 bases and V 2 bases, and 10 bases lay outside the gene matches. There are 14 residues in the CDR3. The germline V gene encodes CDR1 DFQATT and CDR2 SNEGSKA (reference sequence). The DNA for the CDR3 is TGCAGTGCTAGATCGCCGGGACAGGGGATAGGAGCTTTCTTT. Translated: CSARSPGQGIGAFF.

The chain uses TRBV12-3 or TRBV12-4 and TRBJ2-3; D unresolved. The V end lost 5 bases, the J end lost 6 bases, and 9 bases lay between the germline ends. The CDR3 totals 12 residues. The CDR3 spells CASSDPADTQYF. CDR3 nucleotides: TGTGCCAGCAGTGACCCCGCGGATACGCAGTATTTT.

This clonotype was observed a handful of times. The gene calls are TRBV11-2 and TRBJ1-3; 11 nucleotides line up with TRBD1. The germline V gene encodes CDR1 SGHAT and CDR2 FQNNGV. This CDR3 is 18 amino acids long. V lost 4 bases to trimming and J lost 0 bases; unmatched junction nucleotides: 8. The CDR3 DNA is TGTGCCAGCAGCTCGTGGACAGGGGGCCCGATCTCTGGAAACACCATATATTTT. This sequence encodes CASSSWTGGPISGNTIYF.

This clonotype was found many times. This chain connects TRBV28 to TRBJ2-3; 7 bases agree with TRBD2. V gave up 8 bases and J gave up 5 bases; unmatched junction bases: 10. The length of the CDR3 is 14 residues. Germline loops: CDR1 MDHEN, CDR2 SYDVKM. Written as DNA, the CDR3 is TGTGCCAGCGGCCAAAAGCGGGGAGGAGATACGCAGTATTTT. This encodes CASGQKRGGDTQYF.

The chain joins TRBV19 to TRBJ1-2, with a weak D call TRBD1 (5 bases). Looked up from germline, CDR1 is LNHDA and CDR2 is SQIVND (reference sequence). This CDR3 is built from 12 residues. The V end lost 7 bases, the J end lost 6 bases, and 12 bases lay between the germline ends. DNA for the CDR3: TGTGCCAGTACTGGGACGGCTGATGGCTACACCTTC. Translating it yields CASTGTADGYTF.

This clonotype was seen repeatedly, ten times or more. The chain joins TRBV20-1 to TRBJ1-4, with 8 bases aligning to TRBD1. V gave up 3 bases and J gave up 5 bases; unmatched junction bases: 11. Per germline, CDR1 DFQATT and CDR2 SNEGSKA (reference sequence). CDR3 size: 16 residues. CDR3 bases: TGCAGTGCTAGCGGGCAGCCAGGGGGCCAAAATGAAAAACTGTTTTTT. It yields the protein CSASGQPGGQNEKLFF.

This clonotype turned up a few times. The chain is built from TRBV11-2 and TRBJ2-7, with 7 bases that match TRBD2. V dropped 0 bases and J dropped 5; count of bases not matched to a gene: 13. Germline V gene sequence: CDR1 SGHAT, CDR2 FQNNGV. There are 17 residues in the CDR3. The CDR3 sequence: CASSLDRLTLGGDEQYV. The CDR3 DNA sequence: TGTGCCAGCAGCTTAGATCGACTCACCCTTGGGGGGGACGAGCAGTACGTC.